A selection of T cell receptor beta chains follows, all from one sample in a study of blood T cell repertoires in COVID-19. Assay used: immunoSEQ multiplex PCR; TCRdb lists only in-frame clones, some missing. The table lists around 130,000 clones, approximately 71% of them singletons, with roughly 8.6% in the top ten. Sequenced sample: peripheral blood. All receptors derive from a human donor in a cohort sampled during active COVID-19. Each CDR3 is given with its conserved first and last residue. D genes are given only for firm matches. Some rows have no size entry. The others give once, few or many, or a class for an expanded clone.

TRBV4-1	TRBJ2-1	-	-	TGCGCCAGCAGTCCAACAGAGGGTGTCTACAATGAGCAGTTCTTC	CASSPTEGVYNEQFF
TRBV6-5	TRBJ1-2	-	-	TGTGCCAGCACCCGCGAGTGGACAAGCGGGTCTGGCTACACCTTC	CASTREWTSGSGYTF
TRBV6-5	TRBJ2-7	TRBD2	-	TGTGCCAGCAGTCCTAGCGGAGCCTCCTACGAGCAGTACTTC	CASSPSGASYEQYF
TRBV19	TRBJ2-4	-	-	TGTGCCAGTAGTATATCATCGGGATTAGCCAAAAACATTCAGTACTTC	CASSISSGLAKNIQYF
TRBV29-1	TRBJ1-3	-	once	TGCAGCGTCAGGACTTCCTACTCTGGAAACACCATATATTTT	CSVRTSYSGNTIYF
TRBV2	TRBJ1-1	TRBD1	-	TGTGCCAGCTCCAGGGCAGGGGGCACTGAAGCTTTCTTT	CASSRAGGTEAFF
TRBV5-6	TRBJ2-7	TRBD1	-	TGTGCCAGCAGCTTCACCGGGACAGGGTTACGGGAGCAGTACTTC	CASSFTGTGLREQYF
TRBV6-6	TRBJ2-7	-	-	TGTGCCAGCAGTTACGCAGGGTACGAGCAGTACTTC	CASSYAGYEQYF
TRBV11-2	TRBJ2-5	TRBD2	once	TGTGCCAGCAGCCCCATAGCGGGAGCTCGGGAGACCCAGTACTTC	CASSPIAGARETQYF
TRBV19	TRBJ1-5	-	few	TGTGCCAGTAGTATTAACAGGCGACAGCCCCAGCATTTT	CASSINRRQPQHF
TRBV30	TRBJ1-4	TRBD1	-	TGTGCCTGGAGCCAAACCTCCTGGACAGGGCTTAATGAAAAACTGTTTTTT	CAWSQTSWTGLNEKLFF
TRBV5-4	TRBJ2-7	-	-	TGTGCCAGCAGCTCGGACTTTAGCTCCTACGAGCAGTACTTC	CASSSDFSSYEQYF